The clone carrying this T cell receptor (beta chain) appeared a few times. This entry belongs to a study of post-analysis software for immune sequencing data. Unique molecular identifiers had been added to the TCR beta cDNA libraries. TCRdb re-called the PCR reads through MiXCR, storing one row per CDR3 protein. The table records hundreds of thousands of distinct CDR3 sequences, roughly 27% of them present only once. Sequenced: blood. The TCR was taken from a girl aged 10 to 17 with multiple sclerosis.

The CDR3 protein is CASSQDPNTDTQYF. The CDR3 region has the DNA TGCGCCAGCAGCCAAGACCCCAACACAGATACGCAGTATTTT. V is TRBV4-3 and J is TRBJ2-3; D not resolved. Germline loops: CDR1 LGHNA, CDR2 YSLEER. The V end lost 0 bases, the J end lost 2 bases, and 6 bases lay between the germline ends. The CDR3 loop spans 14 amino acids.